The 10 T cell receptor beta chains below come from one sample, sequenced in a study of cytomegalovirus exposure and HLA in healthy donors. Both 60 Vbeta primers and 13 Jbeta primers went into the PCR. Here immunoSEQ multiplex PCR was the method, and the copy in TCRdb shows in-frame clones only, minus some. The sample has roughly 150,000 clones; over 60% are singletons. Sequencing was carried out using PBMCs. The source is a male donor in good health and CMV-seronegative.

The rearrangement joins TRBV5-1 to TRBJ2-2, with TRBD1 identical over 7 bases. Germline CDR1 is SGHRS and CDR2 is YFSETQ. CDR3 length: 15 residues. V was clipped by 1 base and J by 5 bases; unmatched bases: 5. In DNA, the CDR3 is TGCGCCAGCAGCTTGACGCAGGGGGAAACCGGGGAGCTGTTTTTT. It is translated as CASSLTQGETGELFF.

The chain is built from TRBV9 and TRBJ2-1, with a possible D match to TRBD1 (6 bases). Germline assignment: CDR1 SGDLS and CDR2 YYNGEE. Deletions cut 9 bases from V and 5 bases from J, with 18 bases between. The CDR3 totals 14 residues. In nucleotides, the CDR3 is TGTGCCACGCCTAAGGGTCCAGGGGACAATGAGCAGTTCTTC. Translated: CATPKGPGDNEQFF.

This sequence joins TRBV9 and TRBJ1-4; D is undetermined. V was trimmed by 0 bases and J by 8 bases, leaving 20 bases between them. Germline V gene lookup returns CDR1 SGDLS and CDR2 YYNGEE. The CDR3 is 17 amino acids. This CDR3 reads CASSVALREPGGEKLFF. In DNA, the CDR3 is TGTGCCAGCAGCGTAGCTCTCCGGGAGCCCGGTGGGGAAAAACTGTTTTTT.

CDR3 in DNA: TGTGCCAGCAGCTTATCCCTAGCGGGAGGTATGAGCAATGAGCAGTTCTTC. Amino acids: CASSLSLAGGMSNEQFF. The rearrangement joins TRBV7-8 to TRBJ2-1; 11 positions match TRBD2. In germline, CDR1 is SGHVS, CDR2 FQNEAQ. V gave up 2 bases and J gave up 6 bases; unmatched junction bases: 9. The CDR3 consists of 17 residues.

V and J are TRBV27 and TRBJ1-5; 8 nucleotides agree with TRBD1. Germline values: CDR1 MNHEY, CDR2 SMNVEV (reference sequence). V shed 3 bases, J shed 7 bases, and the junction held 2 bases outside the gene matches. This CDR3 is built from 13 residues. Here the CDR3 DNA reads TGTGCCAGCAGTTTGACAGGGGAGCAGCCCCAGCATTTT. As protein: CASSLTGEQPQHF.

This rearrangement joins TRBV6-5 to TRBJ1-2, with TRBD1 matching 8 bases. Per the germline V gene, CDR1 is MNHEY and CDR2 is SVGAGI. Unmatched junction bases numbered 8, after V lost 0 bases and J lost 8 bases. There are 15 residues in the CDR3. The chain's CDR3 is CASSYSFQGARGYTF. As DNA, the CDR3 is TGTGCCAGCAGTTACTCGTTTCAGGGGGCGCGGGGCTACACCTTC.

The chain is built from TRBV9 and TRBJ2-6, with 7 bases fitting TRBD2. V lost 2 bases to trimming and J lost 0 bases; unmatched junction nucleotides: 11. CDR1 and CDR2 (germline): SGDLS, YYNGEE. The CDR3 sequence is 19 residues long. The CDR3 sequence is CASSVPLGGLSSGANVLTF. In nucleotides, the CDR3 is TGTGCCAGCAGCGTCCCCCTGGGAGGGCTCAGCTCTGGGGCCAACGTCCTGACTTTC.

This sequence joins TRBV28 and TRBJ1-5, with 9 bases that match TRBD1. The CDR3 has 22 residues. V lost 4 bases and J lost 1; bases outside the gene matches: 23. The V gene's germline CDR1 is MDHEN and CDR2 SYDVKM. Written as DNA, the CDR3 is TGTGCCAGCAGTTCCTACCCCGGTAAGGGACAGGGATTTTCGTCGAGCAATCAGCCCCAGCATTTT. This gives the protein CASSSYPGKGQGFSSSNQPQHF.

This chain uses TRBV10-3 with TRBJ2-1, with 7 bases that match TRBD1. The V segment lost 3 bases and the J segment 8 bases; nucleotides outside the gene matches: 4. Germline V gene data show CDR1 as ENHRY and CDR2 as SYGVKD. The CDR3 covers 13 residues. In nucleotides, the CDR3 is TGTGCCATCAGTGACGGAAGGGGGCATGAGCAGTTCTTC. The encoded protein is CAISDGRGHEQFF.

In this sample, this clone turned up a few times. The chain links TRBV5-1 to TRBJ2-7; D gene uncertain. The CDR3 spans 14 residues. From germline, CDR1 is SGHRS and CDR2 YFSETQ. The ends were cut back, 3 bases at V and 0 bases at J, with 10 bases in the middle. The chain's CDR3 is CASSYTEISYEQYF. CDR3 DNA sequence: TGCGCCAGCAGCTATACCGAGATCTCCTACGAGCAGTACTTC. Full variable domain (rest looked up from reference TRBV5-1 and TRBJ2-7): KAGVTQTPRYLIKTRGQQVTLSCSPISGHRSVSWYQQTPGQGLQFLFEYFSETQRNKGNFPGRFSGRQFSNSRSEMNVSTLELGDSALYLCASSYTEISYEQYFGPGTRLTVT.